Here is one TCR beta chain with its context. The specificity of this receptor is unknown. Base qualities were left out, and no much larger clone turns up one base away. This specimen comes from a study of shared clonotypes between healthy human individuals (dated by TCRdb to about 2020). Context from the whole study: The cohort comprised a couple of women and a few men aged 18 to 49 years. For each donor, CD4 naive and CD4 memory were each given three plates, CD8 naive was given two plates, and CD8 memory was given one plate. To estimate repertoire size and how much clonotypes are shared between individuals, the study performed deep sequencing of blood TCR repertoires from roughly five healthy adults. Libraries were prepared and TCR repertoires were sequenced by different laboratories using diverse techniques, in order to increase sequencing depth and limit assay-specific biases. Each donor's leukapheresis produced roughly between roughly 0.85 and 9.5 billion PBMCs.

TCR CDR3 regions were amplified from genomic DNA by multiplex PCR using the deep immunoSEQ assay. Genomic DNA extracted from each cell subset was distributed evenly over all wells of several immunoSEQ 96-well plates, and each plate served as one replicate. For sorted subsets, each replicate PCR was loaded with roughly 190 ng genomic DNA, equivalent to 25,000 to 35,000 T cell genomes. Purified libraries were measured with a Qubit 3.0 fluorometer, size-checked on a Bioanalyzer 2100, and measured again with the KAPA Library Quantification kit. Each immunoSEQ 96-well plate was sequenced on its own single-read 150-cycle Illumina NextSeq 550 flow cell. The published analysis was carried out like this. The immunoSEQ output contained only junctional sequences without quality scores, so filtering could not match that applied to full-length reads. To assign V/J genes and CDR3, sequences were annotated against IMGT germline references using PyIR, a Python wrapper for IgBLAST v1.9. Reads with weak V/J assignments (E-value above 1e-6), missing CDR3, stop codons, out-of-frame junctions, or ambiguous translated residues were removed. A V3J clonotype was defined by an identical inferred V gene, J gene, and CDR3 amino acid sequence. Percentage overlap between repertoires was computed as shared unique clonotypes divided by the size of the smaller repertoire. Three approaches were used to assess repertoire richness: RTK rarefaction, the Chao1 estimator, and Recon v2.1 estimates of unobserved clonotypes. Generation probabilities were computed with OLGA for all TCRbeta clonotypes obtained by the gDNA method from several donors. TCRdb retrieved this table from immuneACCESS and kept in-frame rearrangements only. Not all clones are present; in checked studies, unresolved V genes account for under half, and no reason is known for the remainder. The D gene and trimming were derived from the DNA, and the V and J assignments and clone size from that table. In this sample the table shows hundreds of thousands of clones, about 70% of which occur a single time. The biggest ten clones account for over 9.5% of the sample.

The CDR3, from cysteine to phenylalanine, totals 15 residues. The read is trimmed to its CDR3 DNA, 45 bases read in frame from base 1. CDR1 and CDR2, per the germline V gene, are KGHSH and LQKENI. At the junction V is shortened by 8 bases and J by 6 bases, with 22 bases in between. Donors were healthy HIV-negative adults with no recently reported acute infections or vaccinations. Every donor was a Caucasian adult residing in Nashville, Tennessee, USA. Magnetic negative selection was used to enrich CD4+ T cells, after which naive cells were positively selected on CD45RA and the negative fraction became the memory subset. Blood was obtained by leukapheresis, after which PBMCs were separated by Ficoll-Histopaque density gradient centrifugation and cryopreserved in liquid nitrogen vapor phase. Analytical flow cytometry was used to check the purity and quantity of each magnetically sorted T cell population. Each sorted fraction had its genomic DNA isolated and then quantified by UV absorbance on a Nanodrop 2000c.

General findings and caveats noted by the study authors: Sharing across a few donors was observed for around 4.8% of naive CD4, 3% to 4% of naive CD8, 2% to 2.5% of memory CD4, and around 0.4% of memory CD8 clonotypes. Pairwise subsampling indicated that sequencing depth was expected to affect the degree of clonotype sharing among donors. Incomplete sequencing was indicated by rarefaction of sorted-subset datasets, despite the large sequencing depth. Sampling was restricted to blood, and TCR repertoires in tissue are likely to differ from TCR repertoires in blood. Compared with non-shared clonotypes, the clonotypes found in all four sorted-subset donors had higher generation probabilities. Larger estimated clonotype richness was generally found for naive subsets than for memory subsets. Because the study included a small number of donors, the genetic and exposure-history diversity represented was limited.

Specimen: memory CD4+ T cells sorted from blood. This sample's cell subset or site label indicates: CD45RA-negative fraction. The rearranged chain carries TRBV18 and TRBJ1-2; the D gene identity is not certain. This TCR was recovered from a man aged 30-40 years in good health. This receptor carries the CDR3 CASNDFGGRKDGYTF. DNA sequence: TGTGCCAGCAACGATTTTGGAGGGAGAAAGGATGGCTACACCTTC.